One and the same sample provided the 10 T cell receptor beta chains below, sequenced in a study of radiation and T cells in renal cell carcinoma. Clones were sequenced by immunoSEQ multiplex PCR, and TCRdb holds only the in-frame ones, with some missing. The table includes around 180,000 clones, around 89% detected once. The time point is: blood 4 weeks post-SBRT, at nephrectomy. Treatment in this sample: 15 Gy SBRT to primary tumor, nephrectomy 4 weeks later. This sample comprised blood, obtained from a patient whose treatment included radiotherapy and nephrectomy. These receptors were taken from a woman between 50 and 59 years old with renal cell carcinoma.

The chain's CDR3 is CASSLNAGDGYTF. The CDR3 bases are TGCGCCAGCAGTCTAAACGCGGGGGACGGCTACACCTTC. The rearrangement joins TRBV4-1 to TRBJ1-2, with D maybe TRBD1 (5 bases). V was cut by 6 bases and J by 8 bases, with 16 bases left in between. This CDR3 has 13 amino acids. Germline CDR1 reads MGHRA; CDR2 reads YSYEKL.

The chain recombines TRBV7-6 with TRBJ1-4; weak D call: TRBD1 (6 bases). CDR1 and CDR2 (germline): SGHVS, FNYEAQ. Trimming pared 3 bases from V and 5 bases from J, leaving 10 bases between. The CDR3 sequence is 14 residues long. CDR3 sequence: CASSLGTGNEKLFF. In nucleotides, the CDR3 is TGTGCCAGCAGCTTGGGCACAGGGAATGAAAAACTGTTTTTT.

This clone appeared a few times. This chain links TRBV28 with TRBJ1-1; a possible D gene is TRBD1 (5 bases). The CDR3 length is 15 residues. From germline, CDR1 is MDHEN and CDR2 SYDVKM. V was trimmed by 8 bases and J by 0 bases, leaving 16 bases between them. CDR3 amino acids: CASSSWRGMNTEAFF. The CDR3 coding sequence is TGTGCCAGCTCCTCTTGGCGGGGCATGAACACTGAAGCTTTCTTT.

The chain joins TRBV6-6 to TRBJ1-1; possibly TRBD1 for D (5 bases). Germline assignment: CDR1 MNHNY and CDR2 SVGAGI (reference sequence). V lost 10 bases and J 4 bases, leaving 13 bases between the germline ends. The CDR3 consists of 12 residues. This CDR3 is CATRQRSTEAFF. The CDR3 nucleotides are TGTGCCACCCGACAGAGAAGCACTGAAGCTTTCTTT.

This clone was observed a few times. This rearrangement joins TRBV19 to TRBJ1-4; 7 bases align to TRBD1. Germline assignment: CDR1 LNHDA and CDR2 SQIVND (reference sequence). The CDR3 runs to 14 residues. V shed 9 bases, J shed 7 bases, and the junction held 11 bases outside the gene matches. The CDR3 region has the DNA TGTGCCAGCCGGGTCCAGGGGGAACGTGAAAAACTGTTTTTT. Its protein product is CASRVQGEREKLFF.

This clone was seen just once. The CDR3: CATSRERDLYGYTF. The CDR3 nucleotides read TGTGCCACCAGCAGAGAGAGGGACCTCTATGGCTACACCTTC. The chain links TRBV15 to TRBJ1-2, with D possibly matching TRBD1 (5 bases). V gave up 0 bases and J gave up 4 bases, with 9 bases separating them. The CDR3 spans 14 residues. The germline gives CDR1 LNHNV, CDR2 YYDKDF (reference sequence).

The gene calls are TRBV19 and TRBJ1-2; a weak D match, TRBD1 (5 bases). Germline assignment: CDR1 LNHDA and CDR2 SQIVND (reference sequence). The CDR3 spans 15 residues. V was trimmed by 9 bases and J by 0 bases, leaving 17 bases between them. The CDR3 nucleotides are TGTGCCAGCAAAACTCCGGGACGTGCTAACTATGGCTACACCTTC. Translated: CASKTPGRANYGYTF.

The rearrangement uses TRBV5-1 and TRBJ1-1; tentatively, D is TRBD1 (6 bases). This CDR3 has 15 amino acids. Germline CDR1 and CDR2: SGHRS and YFSETQ. V was cut by 0 bases and J by 1 base, with 10 bases left in between. The CDR3 region has the DNA TGCGCCAGCAGCTTGGATGGGGGGGCGAACACTGAAGCTTTCTTT. It is translated as CASSLDGGANTEAFF.

This clone occurred once. This chain links TRBV6-5 with TRBJ1-1; D is perhaps TRBD1 (5 bases). With 5 bases removed from V and 7 bases from J, the gap between germline ends came to 17 bases. In germline, CDR1 is MNHEY, CDR2 SVGAGI. This CDR3 is built from 14 residues. The DNA of the CDR3 is TGTGCCAGCAGTGCTCCGGGGGGGTGGGATGAAGCTTTCTTT. Amino acid sequence: CASSAPGGWDEAFF.

The chain couples TRBV5-1 to TRBJ2-1, with D possibly being TRBD1 (6 bases). Trimming took 0 bases from V and 6 from J, leaving 13 bases between them. The CDR3 is 15 amino acids. The germline gives CDR1 SGHRS, CDR2 YFSETQ. The CDR3, as DNA: TGCGCCAGCAGCTTGGTTATTTCGACAGGCAATGAGCAGTTCTTC. It codes for CASSLVISTGNEQFF.